This is a list of T cell receptor beta chains from one sample in a study of cytomegalovirus exposure and HLA in healthy donors. Data came from immunoSEQ multiplex PCR; TCRdb stores just in-frame clones and leaves some out. Of 90,000 to 150,000 clones listed, 80% to 90% are singletons. The sequencing sample was made of PBMCs. These receptors were taken from a man between 40 and 49 years old in good health and CMV-seronegative. The CDR3 runs from the conserved cysteine through the conserved F or W. The order of the fields is J gene, V gene, D gene, clone size, CDR3 DNA, CDR3 protein. A D gene is named only where the DNA matches it firmly. Only part of the rows carry a size: once, few, many, or a class if the clone is expanded.

>TRBJ1-4|TRBV14|NA|NA
TGTGCCAGCAGCCAAGTACTCGGCAGGGGAAGAACTAATGAAAAACTGTTTTTT
CASSQVLGRGRTNEKLFF
>TRBJ1-4|TRBV15|NA|NA
TGTGCCACCAGCCCCGGGTCCTCGGGGGCTAATGAAAAACTGTTTTTT
CATSPGSSGANEKLFF
>TRBJ1-1|TRBV5-4|TRBD1|NA
TGTGCCAGCAGCTTGGCCTTTAGGGGACAGGGAATGAACACTGAAGCTTTCTTT
CASSLAFRGQGMNTEAFF
>TRBJ2-3|TRBV9|TRBD1|NA
TGTGCCAGCAGCGTAGGACAGGGCGGAAGCACAGATACGCAGTATTTT
CASSVGQGGSTDTQYF
>TRBJ2-7|TRBV7-2|TRBD1|NA
TGTGCCAGCAGTAACCGGGACAGTGCCGCCTCCTACGAGCAGTACTTC
CASSNRDSAASYEQYF
>TRBJ2-3|TRBV4-3|NA|NA
TGCGCCAGCAGCCCCGTCCGAGGCACTAACTTTGGAGATACGCAGTATTTT
CASSPVRGTNFGDTQYF
>TRBJ2-3|TRBV7-2|TRBD2|NA
TGTGCCAGCAGCCCACGGACTAGCGGTGATACGCAGTATTTT
CASSPRTSGDTQYF
>TRBJ2-3|TRBV9|TRBD1|NA
TGTGCCAGCAGCGGATTTACCGGGACAGGGACAATAGATACGCAGTATTTT
CASSGFTGTGTIDTQYF
>TRBJ1-1|TRBV9|TRBD1|NA
TGTGCCAGCAGCACCGGGGACAGGGATCGCGGTGAAGCTTTCTTT
CASSTGDRDRGEAFF
>TRBJ1-4|TRBV2|NA|NA
TGTGCCAGCAATTTGGGACTCCAGCAACTACGTTATGAAAAACTGTTTTTT
CASNLGLQQLRYEKLFF
>TRBJ1-3|TRBV30|NA|once
TGTGCCTGGCGGGTAGGATCTGGAAACACCATATATTTT
CAWRVGSGNTIYF
>TRBJ2-3|TRBV5-6|NA|NA
TGTGCCAGCATCGCTGCCGGGACTAGCACAGATACGCAGTATTTT
CASIAAGTSTDTQYF
>TRBJ2-2|TRBV7-9|NA|once
TGTGCCAGCAGCTTCGGACAAAACACCGGGGAGCTGTTTTTT
CASSFGQNTGELFF
>TRBJ1-1|TRBV6-5|NA|few
TGTGCCAGCAGACAGGATAACACTGAAGCTTTCTTT
CASRQDNTEAFF
>TRBJ1-1|TRBV5-1|TRBD1|NA
TGCGCCAGCAGCTCCGGGACAGGGAACACTGAAGCTTTCTTT
CASSSGTGNTEAFF
>TRBJ1-2|TRBV27|TRBD1|once
TGTGCCAGCAGTTTAGACAGGGCGGGCTATGGCTACACCTTC
CASSLDRAGYGYTF
>TRBJ2-7|TRBV27|NA|NA
TGTGCCAGCAGTTTATCGATGAAGGGACTCGGCGAGCAGTACTTC
CASSLSMKGLGEQYF
>TRBJ1-6|TRBV7-2|TRBD1|once
TGTGCCAGCACCGGACAGGGTGAAAGTAAATCACCCCTCCACTTT
CASTGQGESKSPLHF
>TRBJ1-2|TRBV10-2|NA|NA
TGCGCCAGCAGGGCCGACGGGAACTATGGCTACACCTTC
CASRADGNYGYTF
>TRBJ2-1|TRBV6-5|NA|NA
TGTGCCAGCAGTTACTCGCGTGCGACCTACAATGAGCAGTTCTTC
CASSYSRATYNEQFF
>TRBJ1-1|TRBV6-5|NA|NA
TGTGCCAGCAGTTACCGACGGGGGAACACTGAAGCTTTCTTT
CASSYRRGNTEAFF
>TRBJ2-4|TRBV12-2|NA|NA
TGTGCCTCCTGGAGAGGGGGCTTCGAAAACATTCAGTACTTC
CASWRGGFENIQYF
>TRBJ1-6|TRBV28|TRBD1|NA
TGTGCCAGCAGCCGAACGGGACAGCTTGGATCACCCCTCCACTTT
CASSRTGQLGSPLHF
>TRBJ1-6|TRBV18|NA|NA
TGTGCCAGCTCACCAAAAAACCTCGGTCTGGATTCACCCCTCCACTTT
CASSPKNLGLDSPLHF
>TRBJ2-7|TRBV5-1|NA|NA
TGCGCCAGCAGCTTGGTAGGATGGAGCCCCTACGAGCAGTACTTC
CASSLVGWSPYEQYF
>TRBJ2-7|TRBV7-8|TRBD1|NA
TGTGCCAGCAGCTTAGAAAGGGGACAGCACTACGAGCAGTACTTC
CASSLERGQHYEQYF
>TRBJ2-1|TRBV6-1|TRBD2|NA
TGTGCCAGCAGTGAAACTAGCGGGAGCTCCTACAATGAGCAGTTCTTC
CASSETSGSSYNEQFF
>TRBJ1-4|TRBV28|NA|few
TGTGCCAGCAGCTACATGCAGGGTGGGAATGAAAAACTGTTTTTT
CASSYMQGGNEKLFF
>TRBJ2-6|TRBV27|NA|NA
TGTGCCAGCAGTGCCGGGACTTTTGGGGCCAACGTCCTGACTTTC
CASSAGTFGANVLTF
>TRBJ1-2|TRBV6-5|NA|once
TGTGCCAGCAGTTACGCACAGCCCTATGGCTACACCTTC
CASSYAQPYGYTF
>TRBJ1-1|TRBV9|NA|NA
TGTGCCAGCAGCGTAGGTATCAGGATGGGGGGCACTGAAGCTTTCTTT
CASSVGIRMGGTEAFF
>TRBJ1-4|TRBV14|NA|NA
TGTGCCAGCAGCCAAAACACGTGGAATGAAAAACTGTTTTTT
CASSQNTWNEKLFF
>TRBJ2-1|TRBV5-4|NA|NA
TGTGCCAGCAGCTTCATGGGGCGGTATGAGCAGTTCTTC
CASSFMGRYEQFF
>TRBJ1-1|TRBV2|TRBD1|few
TGTGCCAGCAGTCTAAACAGGGGGCCTGAAGCTTTCTTT
CASSLNRGPEAFF
>TRBJ2-5|TRBV10-3|NA|once
TGTGCCATCAGTAGGGGGTCGGACCAAGAGACCCAGTACTTC
CAISRGSDQETQYF
>TRBJ2-2|TRBV11-3|NA|NA
TGTGCCAGCGCTCGGTGGGCAGACACCGGGGAGCTGTTTTTT
CASARWADTGELFF
>TRBJ1-5|TRBV12-5|TRBD1|few
TGTGCTAGCCGTTTGGGTGGACAGGGATTCGATCAGCCCCAGCATTTT
CASRLGGQGFDQPQHF
>TRBJ2-5|TRBV5-1|NA|NA
TGCGCCAGCAGCCTCCAAGAGACCCAGTACTTC
CASSLQETQYF
>TRBJ2-5|TRBV14|NA|NA
TGTGCCAGCAGCCAAGGCGGGCCCAGGAAGACCCAGTACTTC
CASSQGGPRKTQYF
>TRBJ2-5|TRBV9|TRBD2|once
TGTGCCAGCAGCGTAGCTCCGGGAGGGAGTGAGACCCAGTACTTC
CASSVAPGGSETQYF
>TRBJ2-4|TRBV7-2|NA|NA
TGTGCCAGCAGCCAGAACAACGCTTTAGCCAAAAACATTCAGTACTTC
CASSQNNALAKNIQYF
>TRBJ2-5|TRBV4-3|TRBD2|few
TGCGCCAGCAGCCAAGGAAGCGGGAGGGAGACCCAGTACTTC
CASSQGSGRETQYF
>TRBJ2-4|TRBV6-6|TRBD1|NA
TGTGCCAGCAGTACCGGGACAGGGGGCGAAAACATTCAGTACTTC
CASSTGTGGENIQYF
>TRBJ2-5|TRBV5-1|TRBD2|NA
TGCGCCAGCAGCTTGCGGGGGAGCGGGAACCAAGAGACCCAGTACTTC
CASSLRGSGNQETQYF
>TRBJ2-1|TRBV29-1|NA|NA
TGCAGCGTTGGTCAGGGGAGCAATGAGCAGTTCTTC
CSVGQGSNEQFF
>TRBJ2-3|TRBV7-2|TRBD2|NA
TGTGCCAGCAGCTTAGAAATACAGCGGGGTACGTCAGATACGCAGTATTTT
CASSLEIQRGTSDTQYF
>TRBJ2-3|TRBV14|NA|NA
TGTGCCAGCAGCCAAGGAGTATACGCAGATACGCAGTATTTT
CASSQGVYADTQYF
>TRBJ2-5|TRBV15|NA|NA
TGTGCCACCAGCAGAGATCTAACCGGCAGGGAGACCCAGTACTTC
CATSRDLTGRETQYF
>TRBJ1-1|TRBV4-1|NA|NA
TGCGCCAGCAGCCAAGATCAGGGGCAGAGCACTGAAGCTTTCTTT
CASSQDQGQSTEAFF
>TRBJ2-2|TRBV7-9|NA|NA
TGTGCCAGCAACCGACTCCGGAACACCGGGGAGCTGTTTTTT
CASNRLRNTGELFF
>TRBJ1-2|TRBV7-9|NA|NA
TGTGCCAGCAGCTTAGTAGGGACAAGGGGCTATGGCTACACCTTC
CASSLVGTRGYGYTF
>TRBJ2-7|TRBV15|NA|NA
TGTGCCACCAGCAGAGTTCCCAGGGTAGGCGAGCAGTACTTC
CATSRVPRVGEQYF
>TRBJ2-3|TRBV2|TRBD2|NA
TGTGCCAGCAGTGGAAGCGGGGCGCGCACAGATACGCAGTATTTT
CASSGSGARTDTQYF
>TRBJ2-7|TRBV11-3|TRBD2|NA
TGTGCCAGCAGCCCCGGGACTAGCGGGGGGGACGAGCAGTACTTC
CASSPGTSGGDEQYF
>TRBJ1-1|TRBV29-1|NA|NA
TGCAGCTTGACGACCGGGTCTGAAGCTTTCTTT
CSLTTGSEAFF
>TRBJ1-1|TRBV14|NA|NA
TGTGCCAGCAGCCAAGATATCGGGCGAGGGGGCACTGAAGCTTTCTTT
CASSQDIGRGGTEAFF
>TRBJ1-2|TRBV28|NA|NA
TGTGCCAGCAGTTTAGGGGGACAAGCTGGGTTCTATGGCTACACCTTC
CASSLGGQAGFYGYTF
>TRBJ1-1|TRBV7-9|NA|NA
TGTGCCAGCAGCCGGACAGAGCTGAACACTGAAGCTTTCTTT
CASSRTELNTEAFF
>TRBJ1-1|TRBV14|NA|few
TGTGCCAGCAGCCAACTGGAGGGTTACACTGAAGCTTTCTTT
CASSQLEGYTEAFF
>TRBJ1-2|TRBV6-1|NA|NA
TGTGCCAGCAGTGAACCCCTCAGGGCCCATGGCTACACCTTC
CASSEPLRAHGYTF